This T cell receptor beta chain was captured by sequencing in a study of CD8 T cells in ankylosing spondylitis (dated by TCRdb to about 2017). About the full investigation: The study set out to find disease-linked TCR variants by profiling T cell receptor beta repertoires in ankylosing spondylitis patients and healthy donors. The full study cohort comprised roughly 24 ankylosing spondylitis patients and 110 or so healthy donors. Peripheral blood was sampled, and synovial fluid was additionally collected from ankylosing spondylitis patients. Findings and caveats that apply to the study as a whole: In peripheral blood, the disease-linked clones were found at relatively low frequencies and had a CD8+ phenotype. According to the report, matched synovial fluid samples from ankylosing spondylitis patients were significantly enriched for the disease-linked clones. Some motif variants had previously been reported in the synovial fluid and blood of reactive arthritis patients, which suggests shared mechanisms of disease initiation. Blood from ankylosing spondylitis patients appeared to be characterized by a TCR beta motif composed of eight highly homologous amino acid variants.

With respect to this clonotype: It has no known antigen specificity. Base qualities are not at hand, and no much larger clone is one base apart.

Synovial fluid samples and blood samples obtained from the same ankylosing spondylitis patients were matched. TCRdb shows the sequencer as Illumina HiSeq 2500. TCR beta libraries were prepared by quantitative 5'-RACE with molecular barcodes. The published analysis was carried out like this. A new computational method based on a probabilistic model of VDJ rearrangement was used to identify disease-linked TCR variants. The public reads were reprocessed in TCRdb via fastp at Q25 and MiXCR, keeping in-frame beta chains. Rows matching on CDR3 protein sequence are summarized as one entry with the most common DNA and genes. These V and J calls originate from TCRdb's pipeline instead of the authors' own analysis. This sample is represented by about 150,000 distinct CDR3 sequences; under 35% of them were singletons. The ten largest clones capture 6% of the sample. The CDR3 starts with the cysteine, ends with the phenylalanine, and has 15 residues. The DNA shown is the 45-base CDR3, in frame from base 1. The germline ends are 19 bases apart after V is trimmed by 3 bases and J by 10 bases.

The chain joins TRBV12-3 or TRBV12-4 to TRBJ1-5, with the D gene uncertain. The sequence came from a male donor with ankylosing spondylitis. The sequencing input was synovial fluid, either unsorted or a sorted T cell fraction (not recorded which). The sequenced DNA: TGTGCCAGCAGTTTCGAGGTGGCGACACCATCTCCCCAGCATTTT. The translation is CASSFEVATPSPQHF.